The rows below give T cell receptor beta chains drawn from one sample of a study of STAT5B mutations in CD4+ large granular lymphocyte leukemia. Only in-frame clones appear in the TCRdb table, and some are missing; sequencing was by immunoSEQ multiplex PCR. The sample includes about 30,000 clones, 87% of them seen just once. The sample consisted of CD4+ T cells from blood buffy coats. The receptors here all came from a human donor in good health. The CDR3 runs from the conserved cysteine through the conserved F or W. The order of the fields is D gene, V gene, J gene, clone size, CDR3 DNA, CDR3 protein. D genes are given only for firm matches. Clone size, where shown, is once, few, many, or a class for clones that have expanded.

D gene: NA
V gene: TRBV6-1
J gene: TRBJ1-1
clone size: NA
CDR3 DNA: TGTGCCAGCAGTGAAGGTATAGCCCGATGGACTGAAGCTTTCTTT
CDR3 protein: CASSEGIARWTEAFF

D gene: NA
V gene: TRBV6-1
J gene: TRBJ1-1
clone size: NA
CDR3 DNA: TGTGCCAGCAGTGAAAATCGGGCTACAGGGAGGTCGGTGGGGTGGACTGAAGCTTTCTTT
CDR3 protein: CASSENRATGRSVGWTEAFF

D gene: TRBD1
V gene: TRBV6-1
J gene: TRBJ1-1
clone size: NA
CDR3 DNA: TGTGCCAGCAGCGAGGGGGCGAACACTGAAGCTTTCTTT
CDR3 protein: CASSEGANTEAFF

D gene: NA
V gene: TRBV7-9
J gene: TRBJ2-3
clone size: NA
CDR3 DNA: TGTGCCAGCAGCACATACGATACGCAGTATTTT
CDR3 protein: CASSTYDTQYF

D gene: NA
V gene: TRBV19
J gene: TRBJ1-4
clone size: NA
CDR3 DNA: TGTGCCAGTAGTCGCCAGGGAGGTGAAAAACTGTTTTTT
CDR3 protein: CASSRQGGEKLFF

D gene: NA
V gene: TRBV27
J gene: TRBJ2-1
clone size: few
CDR3 DNA: TGTGCCAGCAGTTTACAAAAAGTTTACTCCTACAATGAGCAGTTCTTC
CDR3 protein: CASSLQKVYSYNEQFF

D gene: NA
V gene: TRBV27
J gene: TRBJ1-2
clone size: NA
CDR3 DNA: TGTGCCAGCAGTTTTGGACCGGGCGCCTATGGCTACACCTTC
CDR3 protein: CASSFGPGAYGYTF

D gene: NA
V gene: TRBV19
J gene: TRBJ1-5
clone size: NA
CDR3 DNA: TGTGCCAGTAGTGGGTTACGGGGCAATCAGCCCCAGCATTTT
CDR3 protein: CASSGLRGNQPQHF

D gene: NA
V gene: TRBV4-1
J gene: TRBJ1-1
clone size: NA
CDR3 DNA: TGCGCCAGCAGCCACCCGGCGGTAAGGAACACTGAAGCTTTCTTT
CDR3 protein: CASSHPAVRNTEAFF

D gene: TRBD1
V gene: TRBV6-1
J gene: TRBJ1-2
clone size: NA
CDR3 DNA: TGTGCCAGCAGTGAACGGACAGGGGGAGTCTATGGCTACACCTTC
CDR3 protein: CASSERTGGVYGYTF

D gene: NA
V gene: TRBV18
J gene: TRBJ2-2
clone size: NA
CDR3 DNA: TGTGCCAGCTCACTCCGGGAATTAATCCGAGGAGCCGGGGAGCTGTTTTTT
CDR3 protein: CASSLRELIRGAGELFF

D gene: NA
V gene: TRBV5-8
J gene: TRBJ2-7
clone size: NA
CDR3 DNA: TGTGCCAGCAGCTTAGGACAGACCAGAGGCTACGAGCAGTACTTC
CDR3 protein: CASSLGQTRGYEQYF

D gene: TRBD2
V gene: TRBV28
J gene: TRBJ2-2
clone size: few
CDR3 DNA: TGTGCCAGCAGTTTAAGGCCCGGGCTAGCGGGAGTTAACGGGGAGCTGTTTTTT
CDR3 protein: CASSLRPGLAGVNGELFF

D gene: NA
V gene: TRBV28
J gene: TRBJ2-2
clone size: NA
CDR3 DNA: TGTGCCAGCACGGACCCTAACACCGGGGAGCTGTTTTTT
CDR3 protein: CASTDPNTGELFF

D gene: TRBD2
V gene: TRBV7-8
J gene: TRBJ2-1
clone size: NA
CDR3 DNA: TGTGCCAGCAGCATTAGCGGGAGGTATGGTGAGCAGTTCTTC
CDR3 protein: CASSISGRYGEQFF

D gene: NA
V gene: TRBV25-1
J gene: TRBJ2-5
clone size: NA
CDR3 DNA: TGTGCCAGCATTGGTCTGACAGGCGAGGGCCAGTACTTC
CDR3 protein: CASIGLTGEGQYF

D gene: TRBD2
V gene: TRBV28
J gene: TRBJ2-1
clone size: NA
CDR3 DNA: TGTGCCAGCAGTTTATTCGCGGCTAGCGGCTCCTACAATGAGCAGTTCTTC
CDR3 protein: CASSLFAASGSYNEQFF

D gene: NA
V gene: TRBV5-1
J gene: TRBJ2-2
clone size: NA
CDR3 DNA: TGCGCCAGCAGCTACGGACAGCCCGGGGAGCTGTTTTTT
CDR3 protein: CASSYGQPGELFF

D gene: TRBD2
V gene: TRBV4-1
J gene: TRBJ2-1
clone size: NA
CDR3 DNA: TGCGCCAGCAGCCAAGTTAGGGCGGGAGGCCCCAGCTCCTACAATGAGCAGTTCTTC
CDR3 protein: CASSQVRAGGPSSYNEQFF

D gene: NA
V gene: TRBV7-2
J gene: TRBJ2-2
clone size: NA
CDR3 DNA: TGTGCCAGCAGCTTAGACCCGCTCGGGAGCGGGGAGCTGTTTTTT
CDR3 protein: CASSLDPLGSGELFF

D gene: NA
V gene: TRBV6-4
J gene: TRBJ1-1
clone size: once
CDR3 DNA: TGTGCCAGCCGAATCGACACGACTCCTAACACTGAAGCTTTCTTT
CDR3 protein: CASRIDTTPNTEAFF

D gene: TRBD2
V gene: TRBV19
J gene: TRBJ2-1
clone size: NA
CDR3 DNA: TGTGCCAGTAGCCTCCGCGGAGGTAGCGGGAGTTATGAGCAGTTCTTC
CDR3 protein: CASSLRGGSGSYEQFF

D gene: NA
V gene: TRBV6-1
J gene: TRBJ1-5
clone size: NA
CDR3 DNA: TGTGCCAGCAGTCCTCACGGGGAGAGTCAGCCCCAGCATTTT
CDR3 protein: CASSPHGESQPQHF

D gene: TRBD1
V gene: TRBV27
J gene: TRBJ2-7
clone size: NA
CDR3 DNA: TGTGCCAGCAGTTCGAGACAGGGCTACCTCCACGAGCAGTACTTC
CDR3 protein: CASSSRQGYLHEQYF

D gene: NA
V gene: TRBV5-1
J gene: TRBJ2-3
clone size: NA
CDR3 DNA: TGCGCCAGCAGCTTAGTCCTAGCAACAGATACGCAGTATTTT
CDR3 protein: CASSLVLATDTQYF

D gene: NA
V gene: TRBV11-2
J gene: TRBJ2-4
clone size: NA
CDR3 DNA: TGTGCCAGCAGCTTAGATGATACGCGGTCCAAAAACATTCAGTACTTC
CDR3 protein: CASSLDDTRSKNIQYF

D gene: NA
V gene: TRBV7-9
J gene: TRBJ1-3
clone size: NA
CDR3 DNA: TGTGCCAGCAGCTTACTGGGAACTCACTCTGGAAACACCATATATTTT
CDR3 protein: CASSLLGTHSGNTIYF

D gene: NA
V gene: TRBV18
J gene: TRBJ2-7
clone size: few
CDR3 DNA: TGTGCCAGCTCACCACGGGACCAGGGCGAGCAGTACTTC
CDR3 protein: CASSPRDQGEQYF

D gene: NA
V gene: TRBV29-1
J gene: TRBJ1-1
clone size: NA
CDR3 DNA: TGCAGCGTTACCCCTGACAGAGATACTGAAGCTTTCTTT
CDR3 protein: CSVTPDRDTEAFF

D gene: NA
V gene: TRBV6-1
J gene: TRBJ2-5
clone size: NA
CDR3 DNA: TGTGCCAGCAGGAGGGGGGACAACCAAGAGACCCAGTACTTC
CDR3 protein: CASRRGDNQETQYF

D gene: TRBD1
V gene: TRBV7-9
J gene: TRBJ2-7
clone size: NA
CDR3 DNA: TGTGCCAGCAGCCGGGACAGGAAGGGCGAGCAGTACTTC
CDR3 protein: CASSRDRKGEQYF

D gene: NA
V gene: TRBV4-1
J gene: TRBJ2-1
clone size: NA
CDR3 DNA: TGCGCCAGCAGCCTTCCCTTAGCGTCGAGCTCCTACAATGAGCAGTTCTTC
CDR3 protein: CASSLPLASSSYNEQFF

D gene: TRBD2
V gene: TRBV18
J gene: TRBJ2-7
clone size: NA
CDR3 DNA: TGTGCCAGCTCACCATTATGGACTAGCGGGAGCCGAACCTACGAGCAGTACTTC
CDR3 protein: CASSPLWTSGSRTYEQYF

D gene: TRBD1
V gene: TRBV28
J gene: TRBJ2-7
clone size: NA
CDR3 DNA: TGTGCCAGCAGGGGACAGTGGGGCTCCTACGAGCAGTACTTC
CDR3 protein: CASRGQWGSYEQYF

D gene: NA
V gene: TRBV7-9
J gene: TRBJ2-7
clone size: NA
CDR3 DNA: TGTGCCAGCAGCCCAGTACCCCGGGACGGAGCCTACGAGCAGTACTTC
CDR3 protein: CASSPVPRDGAYEQYF

D gene: NA
V gene: TRBV6-1
J gene: TRBJ2-5
clone size: NA
CDR3 DNA: TGTGCCAGCAGTGGTCCGGACAGACCCCCGGGGGAGACCCAGTACTTC
CDR3 protein: CASSGPDRPPGETQYF

D gene: NA
V gene: TRBV18
J gene: TRBJ2-3
clone size: NA
CDR3 DNA: TGTGCCAGCTCACCACGCAGGACAGATACGCAGTATTTT
CDR3 protein: CASSPRRTDTQYF